These T cell receptor beta chains were read from a single sample in a study of human T cells and chemical hapten exposure. MiXCR, applied by TCRdb to the RACE reads, yields one record per CDR3 protein. The sample yields about 80,000 distinct CDR3 sequences, 10% seen once. The starting material was whole blood, obtained in connection with sensitization to the hapten diphenylcyclopropenone (DPC). The source is a woman aged 25-40 years with alopecia areata. Some clones in this sample may be carry-over from other donors' samples. CDR3s include the opening cysteine and the closing phenylalanine or tryptophan. D genes are given only for firm matches. A row's size may be missing; if present it is once, few, many or a size class.

d_call	clone_size	j_call	v_call	cdr3_length	cdr3_nt	cdr3_aa
NA	many	TRBJ1-6	TRBV7-3	16	TGTGCCAGCAGCTTAACCGGGGCGGCTCAGGGCTCACCCCTCCACTTT	CASSLTGAAQGSPLHF
NA	many	TRBJ2-7	TRBV5-1	12	TGCGCCAGCAGGACTGGGGTGCAGGAGCAGTACTTC	CASRTGVQEQYF
NA	many	TRBJ2-5	TRBV10-3	16	TGTGCCATCAGTGAACAGCGTCATTCAAGGGGAGAGACCCAGTACTTC	CAISEQRHSRGETQYF
NA	many	TRBJ2-2	TRBV6-1	16	TGTGCCAGCAGTGAACCGGCGGGAACTAACACCGGGGAGCTGTTTTTT	CASSEPAGTNTGELFF
TRBD2	NA	TRBJ2-7	TRBV9	15	TGTGCCAGCAGCGTATCGGCGGGAGCCTCCTACGAGCAGTACTTC	CASSVSAGASYEQYF
TRBD2	many	TRBJ2-7	TRBV29-1	14	TGCAGCGTTGCCTCCGGGAGGCGGGAGCGGGAGCAGTACTTC	CSVASGRREREQYF
NA	many	TRBJ1-1	TRBV5-6	14	TGTGCCAGCAGCTCCCGGACTCGGAACGCTGAAGCTTTCTTT	CASSSRTRNAEAFF
NA	many	TRBJ1-4	TRBV5-1	14	TGCGCCAGCAGCGCGGAAGCAACTAATGAAAAACTGTTTTTT	CASSAEATNEKLFF
NA	many	TRBJ2-2	TRBV7-9	14	TGTGCCAGCAGCCGTCTCCCTCTCACCGGGGAGCTGTTTTTT	CASSRLPLTGELFF
TRBD1	many	TRBJ1-5	TRBV24-1	15	TGTGCCTCCTCTCATGACAGGGCAAACAATCAGCCCCAGCATTTT	CASSHDRANNQPQHF
TRBD1	NA	TRBJ1-1	TRBV29-1	13	TGCAGCGTTGAGGGACAGGAAAACACTGAAGCTTTCTTT	CSVEGQENTEAFF
NA	many	TRBJ2-1	TRBV18	13	TGTGCCAGCTCACCTTTAGTAGCTGATGAGCAGTTCTTC	CASSPLVADEQFF